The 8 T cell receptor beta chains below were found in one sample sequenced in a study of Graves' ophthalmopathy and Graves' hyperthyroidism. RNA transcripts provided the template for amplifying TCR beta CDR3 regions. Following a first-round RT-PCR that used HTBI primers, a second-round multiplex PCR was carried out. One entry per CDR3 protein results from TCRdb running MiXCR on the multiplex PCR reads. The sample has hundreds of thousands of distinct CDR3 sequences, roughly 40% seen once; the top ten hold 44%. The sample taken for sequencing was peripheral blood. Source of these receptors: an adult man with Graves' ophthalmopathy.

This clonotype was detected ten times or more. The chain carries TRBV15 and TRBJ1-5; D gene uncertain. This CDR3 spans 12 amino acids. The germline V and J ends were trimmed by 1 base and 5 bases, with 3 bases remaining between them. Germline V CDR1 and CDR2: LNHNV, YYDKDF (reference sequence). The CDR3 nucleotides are TGTGCCACCAGCAGAGGCTATCAGCCCCAGCATTTT. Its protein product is CATSRGYQPQHF.

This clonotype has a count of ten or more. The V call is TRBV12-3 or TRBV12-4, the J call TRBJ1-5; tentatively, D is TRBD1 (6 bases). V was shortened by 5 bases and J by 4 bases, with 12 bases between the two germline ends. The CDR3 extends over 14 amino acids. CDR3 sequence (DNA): TGTGCCAGCAGTCTGAGCAGGGGAAATCAGCCCCAGCATTTT. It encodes CASSLSRGNQPQHF.

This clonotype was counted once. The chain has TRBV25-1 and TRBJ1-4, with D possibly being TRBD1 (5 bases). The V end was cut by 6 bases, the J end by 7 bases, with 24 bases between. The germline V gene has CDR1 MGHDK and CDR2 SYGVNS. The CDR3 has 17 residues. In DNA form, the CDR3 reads TGTGCCAGCAGCGTAGGCCTAGGAGGGGACTCGCGTGAAAAACTGTTTTTT. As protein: CASSVGLGGDSREKLFF.

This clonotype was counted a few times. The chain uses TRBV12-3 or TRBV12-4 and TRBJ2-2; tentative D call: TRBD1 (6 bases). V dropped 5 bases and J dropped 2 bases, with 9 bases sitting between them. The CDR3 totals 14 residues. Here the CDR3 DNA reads TGTGCCAGCAGTAAGGACAGCAACACCGGGGAGCTGTTTTTT. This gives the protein CASSKDSNTGELFF.

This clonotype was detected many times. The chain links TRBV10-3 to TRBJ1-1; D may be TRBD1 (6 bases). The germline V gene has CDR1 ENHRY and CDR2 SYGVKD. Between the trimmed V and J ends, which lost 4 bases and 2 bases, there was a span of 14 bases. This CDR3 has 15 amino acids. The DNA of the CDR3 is TGTGCCATCAGTGGGGACACCAGCCTTAACACTGAAGCTTTCTTT. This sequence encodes CAISGDTSLNTEAFF.

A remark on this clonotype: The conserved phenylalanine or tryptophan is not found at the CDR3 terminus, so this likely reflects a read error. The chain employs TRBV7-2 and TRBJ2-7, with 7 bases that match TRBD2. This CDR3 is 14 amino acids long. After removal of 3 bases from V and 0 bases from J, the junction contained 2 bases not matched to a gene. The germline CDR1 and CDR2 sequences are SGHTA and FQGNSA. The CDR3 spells CASSFGGSSYEQYL. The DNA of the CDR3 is TGTGCCAGCAGCTTCGGGGGGAGCTCCTACGAGCAGTACCTC.

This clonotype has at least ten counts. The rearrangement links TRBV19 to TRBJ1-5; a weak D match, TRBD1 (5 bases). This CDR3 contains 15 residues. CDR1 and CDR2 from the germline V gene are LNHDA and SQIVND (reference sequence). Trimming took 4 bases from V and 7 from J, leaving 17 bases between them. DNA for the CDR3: TGTGCCAGTAGTAAGGACATCTTAGGGAGCCAGCCCCAGCATTTT. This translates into CASSKDILGSQPQHF.

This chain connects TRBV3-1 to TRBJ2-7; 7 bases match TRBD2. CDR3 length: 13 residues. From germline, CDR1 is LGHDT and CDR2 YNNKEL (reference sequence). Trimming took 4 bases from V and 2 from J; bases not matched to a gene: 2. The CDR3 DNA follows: TGTGCCAGCAGCCTCGGGAGGCCCTACGAGCAGTACTTC. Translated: CASSLGRPYEQYF.